This T cell receptor beta chain was found in a study of OX40 agonist ivuxolimab in advanced cancers. Overall study findings and caveats: Several nonresponders also turned out to have low normalized T-cell clonal expansion. Clonal expansion in partial responders at 0.1-3.0 mg/kg ranked among the lowest.

This CDR3 is built from 13 residues. Germline V gene data show CDR1 as LNHDA and CDR2 as SQIVND (reference sequence). V dropped 7 bases and J dropped 6 bases, with 13 bases sitting between them. TCRdb's copy holds only in-frame clones and misses some; the assay was immunoSEQ multiplex PCR. The sample holds 70,000 to 80,000 clones, around 90% seen once. In the case of this clone: As yet, its antigen is unknown.

Sequenced material: CD4+ or CD8+ T cells sorted from blood, taken in a trial of the OX40 agonist ivuxolimab. This receptor was identified in an adult with an advanced solid tumor such as melanoma, head and neck, liver or kidney cancer. The chain carries TRBV19 and TRBJ1-5, with D uncertain. CDR3: CASTTSPGQPQHF. In nucleotides, the CDR3 is TGTGCCAGTACTACCTCCCCGGGTCAGCCCCAGCATTTT. Based on the CDR3 plus reference TRBV19 and TRBJ1-5, the full variable domain is DGGITQSPKYLFRKEGQNVTLSCEQNLNHDAMYWYRQDPGQGLRLIYYSQIVNDFQKGDIAEGYSVSREKKESFPLTVTSAQKNPTAFYLCASTTSPGQPQHFGDGTRLSIL.